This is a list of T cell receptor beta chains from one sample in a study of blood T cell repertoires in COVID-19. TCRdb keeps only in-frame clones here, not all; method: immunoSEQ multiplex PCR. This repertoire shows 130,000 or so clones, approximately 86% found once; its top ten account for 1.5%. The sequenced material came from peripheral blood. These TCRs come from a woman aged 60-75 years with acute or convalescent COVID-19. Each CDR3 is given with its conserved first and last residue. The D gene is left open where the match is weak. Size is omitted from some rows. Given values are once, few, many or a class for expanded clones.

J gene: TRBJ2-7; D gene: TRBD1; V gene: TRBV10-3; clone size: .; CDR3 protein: CATSGTGQDYEQYF; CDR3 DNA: TGTGCCACATCCGGGACAGGGCAAGACTACGAGCAGTACTTC
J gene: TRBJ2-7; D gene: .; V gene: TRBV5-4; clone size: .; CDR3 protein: CASSHFTGRMGEQYF; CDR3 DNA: TGTGCCAGCAGCCATTTTACGGGGAGGATGGGGGAGCAGTACTTC
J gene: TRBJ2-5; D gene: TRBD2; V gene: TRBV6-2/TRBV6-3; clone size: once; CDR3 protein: CASSKGLAGVYQETQYF; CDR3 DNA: TGTGCCAGCAGCAAAGGACTAGCGGGGGTGTACCAAGAGACCCAGTACTTC
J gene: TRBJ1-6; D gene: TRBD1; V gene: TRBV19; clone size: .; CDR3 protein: CASSIGTATGPLHF; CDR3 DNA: TGTGCCAGTAGTATTGGGACAGCCACAGGCCCCCTCCACTTT
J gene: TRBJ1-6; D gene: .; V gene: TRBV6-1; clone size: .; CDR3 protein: CASSEWAGAILNSPLHF; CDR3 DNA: TGTGCCAGCAGTGAATGGGCAGGGGCGATTCTGAATTCACCCCTCCACTTT
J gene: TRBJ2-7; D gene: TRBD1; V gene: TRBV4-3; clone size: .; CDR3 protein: CASSQDRGPYEQYF; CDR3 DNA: TGCGCCAGCAGCCAGGACAGGGGGCCTTACGAGCAGTACTTC
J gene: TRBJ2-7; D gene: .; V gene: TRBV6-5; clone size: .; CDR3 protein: CASSIRQGGNGEQYF; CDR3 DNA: TGTGCCAGCAGTATACGACAGGGCGGGAACGGGGAGCAGTACTTC
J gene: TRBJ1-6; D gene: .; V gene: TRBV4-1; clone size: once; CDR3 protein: CASSQEGGPFNSPLHF; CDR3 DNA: TGCGCCAGCAGCCAAGAAGGGGGTCCTTTTAATTCACCCCTCCACTTT
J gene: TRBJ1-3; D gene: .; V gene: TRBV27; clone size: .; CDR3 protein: CASRAGGLSGNTIYF; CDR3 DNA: TGTGCCAGCAGGGCTGGAGGCCTCTCTGGAAACACCATATATTTT
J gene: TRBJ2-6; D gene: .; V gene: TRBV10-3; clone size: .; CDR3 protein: CAITPLIGESSGANVLTF; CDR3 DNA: TGTGCCATCACCCCCTTGATAGGGGAAAGCTCTGGGGCCAACGTCCTGACTTTC
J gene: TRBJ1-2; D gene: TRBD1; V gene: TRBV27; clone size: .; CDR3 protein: CASSRTGGAGYGYTF; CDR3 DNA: TGTGCCAGCAGTCGGACAGGGGGCGCCGGCTATGGCTACACCTTC
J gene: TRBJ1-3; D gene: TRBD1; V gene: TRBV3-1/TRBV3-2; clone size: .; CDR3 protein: CASRILQGAGNTIYF; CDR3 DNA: TGTGCCAGCAGGATATTACAGGGGGCCGGAAACACCATATATTTT
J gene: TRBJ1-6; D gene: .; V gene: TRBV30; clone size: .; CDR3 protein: CAWSGEPTRGNSPLHF; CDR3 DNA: TGTGCCTGGAGTGGTGAACCAACCCGGGGTAATTCACCCCTCCACTTT
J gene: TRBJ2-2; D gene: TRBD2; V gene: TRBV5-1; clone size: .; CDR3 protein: CASSLASRTSVNTGELFF; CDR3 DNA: TGCGCCAGCAGCTTGGCGTCACGGACTAGCGTAAACACCGGGGAGCTGTTTTTT